These 14 T cell receptor beta chains came from one sample sequenced in a study of human T cells and chemical hapten exposure. Time point of the sample: patch test 2, 6 weeks after DPC sensitization. Noted treatment: therapeutic diphenylcyclopropenone sensitization with weekly scalp DPC. TCRdb reprocessed the RACE reads with MiXCR, giving one entry per CDR3 protein. Here the sample spans 75,000 to 95,000 distinct CDR3 sequences, 11% being singletons. The sample in question was whole blood, obtained in connection with sensitization to the hapten diphenylcyclopropenone (DPC). These receptor sequences come from a man aged 35 to 55 with alopecia areata. Some clones in this sample may be carry-over from other donors' samples.

This chain uses TRBV28 with TRBJ1-1; 7 nucleotides agree with TRBD1. There are 13 residues in the CDR3. J was trimmed by 5 bases and V by 4 bases; bases with no gene match: 4. From germline, CDR1 is MDHEN and CDR2 SYDVKM. The DNA of the CDR3 is TGTGCCAGCAGTTACAGGGGTTATACTGAAGCTTTCTTT. It is translated as CASSYRGYTEAFF. The whole variable domain, filled in from reference TRBV28 and TRBJ1-1, reads DVKVTQSSRYLVKRTGEKVFLECVQDMDHENMFWYRQDPGLGLRLIYFSYDVKMKEKGDIPEGYSVSREKKERFSLILESASTNQTSMYLCASSYRGYTEAFFGQGTRLTVV.

This chain links TRBV14 with TRBJ2-1; 7 bases are shared with TRBD1. Germline V CDR1 and CDR2: SGHDN, FVKESK. The V gene end was trimmed by 8 bases and the J gene end by 0 bases; junction bases not matched to a gene: 10. The CDR3 consists of 16 residues. The CDR3 nucleotides are TGTGCCAGCGTCCTCCTCCGGGACAGCTCCTACAATGAGCAGTTCTTC. As protein: CASVLLRDSSYNEQFF.

This clonotype was counted between two and nine times. The chain uses TRBV24-1 and TRBJ2-2; 7 nucleotides match TRBD2. The J segment lost 3 bases and the V segment lost 7 bases, leaving 16 bases of the junction unmatched. Germline V gives CDR1 KGHDR, CDR2 SFDVKD. This CDR3 is 18 amino acids long. CDR3: CATRGGVKAGRDTGELFF. In DNA, the CDR3 is TGTGCCACCAGGGGAGGAGTGAAAGCGGGGAGGGACACCGGGGAGCTGTTTTTT.

This rearrangement joins TRBV9 to TRBJ2-7; no firm D call. This CDR3 is built from 14 residues. Germline V CDR1 and CDR2: SGDLS, YYNGEE. V gave up 0 bases and J gave up 3 bases, with 10 bases separating them. The CDR3 DNA sequence: TGTGCCAGCAGCGTAGAGGGCAGCGACTACGAGCAGTACTTC. Its translation: CASSVEGSDYEQYF.

Many counts were recorded for this clonotype. This sequence joins TRBV27 and TRBJ2-7; the D gene is possibly TRBD2 (6 bases). The V gene lost 6 bases and the J gene lost 4 bases, with 22 bases spanning the gap. Germline CDR1 MNHEY, CDR2 SMNVEV (reference sequence). The CDR3 is 16 residues long. The CDR3 sequence is CASSPDSGLGYYEQYF. Here the CDR3 DNA reads TGTGCCAGCAGCCCAGACTCGGGACTGGGCTATTACGAGCAGTACTTC.

This clonotype has at least ten counts. DNA for the CDR3: TGTGCCAGCGGCTTTAAGAACTATGGCTACACCTTC. Its protein product is CASGFKNYGYTF. The V call is TRBV3-1, the J call TRBJ1-2, with D uncertain. The CDR3 extends over 12 amino acids. In germline, CDR1 is LGHDT, CDR2 YNNKEL (reference sequence). V was trimmed by 8 bases and J by 2 bases, leaving 9 bases between them.

This clonotype was detected a few times. The CDR3 nucleotides read TGTGCCAGCAGTTTGTGGATGGAGGAGACCCAGTACTTC. Protein product: CASSLWMEETQYF. V usage is TRBV12-3 or TRBV12-4 and J usage is TRBJ2-5; D gene unclear. This CDR3 has 13 residues. Trimming took off 3 bases at V and 5 bases at J, with 10 bases between the two ends.

This chain uses TRBV29-1 with TRBJ1-2; possible D gene TRBD1, 5 bases. This CDR3 has 12 amino acids. V dropped 8 bases and J dropped 4 bases, with 14 bases sitting between them. The germline V gene encodes CDR1 SQVTM and CDR2 ANQGSEA. In nucleotides, the CDR3 is TGCAGCACCTTCCAGGGATCCTATGGCTACACCTTC. Its translation: CSTFQGSYGYTF.

There are a few counts of this clonotype. The genes are TRBV5-5 and TRBJ2-7; D might be TRBD1 (5 bases). This CDR3 is built from 12 residues. Germline CDR1 SGHKS, CDR2 YYEKEE (reference sequence). The V end lost 0 bases, the J end lost 11 bases, and 12 bases lay between the germline ends. CDR3 sequence reads: CASSLVGRPEYV. The CDR3 nucleotides read TGTGCCAGCAGCTTGGTGGGGCGACCGGAGTACGTC.

The V and J genes are TRBV7-2 and TRBJ1-4; tentatively, D is TRBD1 (6 bases). V shed 5 bases and J shed 7 bases, with 20 bases lying between them. Germline V gives CDR1 SGHTA, CDR2 FQGNSA. This CDR3 is 16 amino acids long. The CDR3, as DNA: TGTGCCAGCAGCACCACCTCGACAGGAGACGGTGAAAAACTGTTTTTT. It translates to CASSTTSTGDGEKLFF.

This clonotype was seen more than once but under ten times. The chain's CDR3 is CASSLGGVGSSYEQYF. CDR3 DNA sequence: TGCGCCAGCAGCTTGGGCGGGGTGGGGTCGTCCTACGAGCAGTACTTC. The V and J genes are TRBV5-1 and TRBJ2-7, with a tentative D call TRBD2 (6 bases). V gave up 0 bases and J gave up 1 base, with 14 bases separating them. Germline loops: CDR1 SGHRS, CDR2 YFSETQ. This CDR3 has 16 residues.

As regards this clonotype: A read error may account for a junction end that differs from germline. CDR3 sequence (DNA): TGCGCCTGCAGGGTAGCCCCCTGGGATGAGCAGTTCTTC. It translates to CACRVAPWDEQFF. The chain combines TRBV10-2 with TRBJ2-1, with D possibly TRBD1 on 5 matching bases. The CDR3 has 13 residues. Germline CDR1 reads WSHSY; CDR2 reads SAAADI.

The J gene is TRBJ2-1, the V gene TRBV9, with 13 bases aligning to TRBD2. This CDR3 spans 17 amino acids. Per the germline V gene, CDR1 is SGDLS and CDR2 is YYNGEE. With 4 bases clipped from V and 9 bases from J, the junction kept 13 bases outside the gene matches. CDR3 in DNA: TGTGCCAGCAGCCAATACCGGACTAGCGGGAGAGGGGGTGAGCAGTTCTTC. Protein: CASSQYRTSGRGGEQFF.

This clonotype was seen repeatedly, ten times or more. The V and J genes are TRBV10-3 and TRBJ1-1; the D is unclear. V was trimmed by 1 base and J by 6 bases, leaving 9 bases between them. This CDR3 is 13 amino acids long. Germline V gene lookup returns CDR1 ENHRY and CDR2 SYGVKD. The CDR3 coding sequence is TGTGCCATCAGTGAGTTGCGTATGCCTGAAGCTTTCTTT. Translation: CAISELRMPEAFF.